Below are 9 T cell receptor beta chains sequenced from a single sample in a study of OX40 agonist ivuxolimab in advanced cancers. Library method: the immunoSEQ multiplex PCR assay. Imported from immuneACCESS, the table was reduced by TCRdb to in-frame sequences with V and J called. These copies leave out some clones; in studies compared against another copy, an unresolved V gene accounts for under half, and the cause of the remainder is not known. The sample data list more than 50,000 clones, and 80% to 90% of these were observed just once. The ten biggest clones cover under 2% of the sample. The source material was CD4+ or CD8+ T cells sorted from blood, sampled in a trial of the OX40 agonist ivuxolimab. Source of these receptors: an adult with an advanced solid tumor such as melanoma, head and neck, liver or kidney cancer.

The chain has TRBV2 and TRBJ1-4, with D uncertain. Germline CDR1 SNHLY, CDR2 FYNNEI. The CDR3 has 14 amino acids. V was shortened by 4 bases and J by 0 bases, with 6 bases between the two germline ends. The CDR3 protein is CASSVRTTNEKLFF. Written as DNA, the CDR3 is TGTGCCAGCAGTGTAAGGACAACTAATGAAAAACTGTTTTTT.

The chain uses TRBV2 and TRBJ1-5; D is undetermined. CDR3 length: 16 amino acids. The germline gives CDR1 SNHLY, CDR2 FYNNEI. The V and J ends lost 5 bases and 0 bases respectively, with 14 bases between them. The CDR3: CASSNTILGSNQPQHF. CDR3 DNA sequence: TGTGCCAGCAGTAATACTATTCTGGGTAGCAATCAGCCCCAGCATTTT.

The rearrangement uses TRBV19 and TRBJ1-5; TRBD1 might be the D (5 bases). Germline V gene lookup returns CDR1 LNHDA and CDR2 SQIVND (reference sequence). With 6 bases removed from V and 5 bases from J, the gap between germline ends came to 14 bases. CDR3 size: 14 residues. DNA of the CDR3: TGTGCCAGTAGAAGAGGGGCGGGGGATCAGCCCCAGCATTTT. It specifies CASRRGAGDQPQHF.

The chain combines TRBV28 with TRBJ1-1; 7 nucleotides match TRBD1. Germline trimming cut 5 bases from V and 4 bases from J; bases unmatched to any gene: 10. The CDR3 runs 15 residues. The germline CDR1 and CDR2 sequences are MDHEN and SYDVKM. This chain's CDR3 is CASSAQGTRSTEAFF. The CDR3 nucleotides read TGTGCCAGCAGTGCACAGGGGACGAGGAGCACTGAAGCTTTCTTT.

This chain joins TRBV18 and TRBJ2-5, with 11 bases lining up with TRBD2. The CDR3 length is 19 residues. Germline CDR1 and CDR2: KGHSH and LQKENI. Trimming took 2 bases from V and 2 from J; bases not matched to a gene: 13. The CDR3 region has the DNA TGTGCCAGCTCACCAGGGACTAGCGGAAGGGACACACATCAAGAGACCCAGTACTTC. The encoded protein is CASSPGTSGRDTHQETQYF.

The chain couples TRBV18 to TRBJ1-5; 8 bases are shared with TRBD1. The CDR3 length is 17 residues. V lost 3 bases to trimming and J lost 4 bases; unmatched junction nucleotides: 11. The germline gives CDR1 KGHSH, CDR2 LQKENI. The CDR3 protein is CASSPPGQVRGNQPQHF. DNA of the CDR3: TGTGCCAGCTCACCGCCGGGACAGGTTCGAGGAAATCAGCCCCAGCATTTT.

The J gene is TRBJ2-7, the V gene TRBV18; TRBD1 aligns across 9 bases. Germline trimming cut 4 bases from V and 6 bases from J; bases unmatched to any gene: 1. This CDR3 comprises 12 residues. Looked up from germline, CDR1 is KGHSH and CDR2 is LQKENI. The CDR3 loop reads CASSLQGAEQYV. CDR3 sequence (DNA): TGTGCCAGCTCACTACAGGGGGCCGAGCAGTACGTC.

The V and J genes are TRBV15 and TRBJ2-5; 10 positions match TRBD1. V trimming: 3 bases; J trimming: 1 base; junction bases outside the gene matches: 5. The CDR3 sequence is 16 residues long. Germline lookup yields CDR1 LNHNV and CDR2 YYDKDF (reference sequence). The CDR3 protein is CATSSRDRGIQETQYF. CDR3 DNA: TGTGCCACCAGCAGTCGGGACAGGGGAATCCAAGAGACCCAGTACTTC.

The J gene is TRBJ1-2, the V gene TRBV28; 10 positions agree with TRBD1. CDR3 length equals 16 residues. Germline trimming cut 6 bases from V and 4 bases from J; bases unmatched to any gene: 11. Germline V lookup: CDR1 MDHEN, CDR2 SYDVKM. In DNA form, the CDR3 reads TGTGCCAGCAGCACAATCGGGACAGGGGATCCCTATGGCTACACCTTC. Translated: CASSTIGTGDPYGYTF.